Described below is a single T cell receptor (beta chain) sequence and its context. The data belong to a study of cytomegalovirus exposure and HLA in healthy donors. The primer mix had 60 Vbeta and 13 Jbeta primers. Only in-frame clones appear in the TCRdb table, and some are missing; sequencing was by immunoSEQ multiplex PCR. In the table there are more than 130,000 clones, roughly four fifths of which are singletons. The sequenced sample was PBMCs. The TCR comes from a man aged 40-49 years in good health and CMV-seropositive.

The CDR3 region is CAWSHLGPLFPDTQYF. CDR3 nucleotide sequence: TGTGCCTGGAGTCATTTGGGCCCTCTATTCCCAGATACGCAGTATTTT. This rearrangement joins TRBV30 to TRBJ2-3; D is undetermined. The germline gives CDR1 GTSNPN, CDR2 SVGIG (reference sequence). The germline V and J ends were trimmed by 2 bases and 4 bases, with 19 bases remaining between them. This CDR3 comprises 16 residues.